Listed below are T cell receptor beta chains from one sample, sequenced in a study of monozygotic twins with cystic fibrosis. The repertoire was sequenced with immunoSEQ multiplex PCR; TCRdb's copy has only in-frame clones and lacks some. The data contain 25,000 to 30,000 clones, about 85% of them singletons. The specimen was blood. The origin of the receptors is a girl aged 2 to 10 with cystic fibrosis. CDR3s include the opening cysteine and the closing phenylalanine or tryptophan. Fields, in order: J gene, clone size, D gene, V gene, CDR3 protein, CDR3 DNA. A D gene is named only where the DNA matches it firmly. Clone size is given for some rows only: seen once, a few or many times, or a class if the clone is expanded.

TRBJ2-7 - - TRBV20-1 CSARKNYEQYF TGCAGTGCAAGGAAGAACTACGAGCAGTACTTC
TRBJ2-1 - - TRBV9 CASSPGGEQFF TGTGCCAGCAGCCCCGGGGGTGAGCAGTTCTTC
TRBJ2-3 - TRBD2 TRBV4-1 CASSPVAGGSTDTQYF TGCGCCAGCAGCCCAGTAGCGGGAGGGAGCACAGATACGCAGTATTTT
TRBJ1-1 - - TRBV7-9 CASSLSPPVTEAFF TGTGCCAGCAGCTTATCCCCCCCCGTCACTGAAGCTTTCTTT
TRBJ2-7 - - TRBV5-5 CASSLEGQGINEQYF TGTGCCAGCAGCTTGGAGGGTCAGGGGATCAACGAGCAGTACTTC
TRBJ1-2 - - TRBV19 CASSIGARGNDGYTF TGTGCCAGTAGTATAGGGGCGCGTGGGAACGATGGCTACACCTTC
TRBJ1-4 - - TRBV11-2 CASSPSSTNEKLFF TGTGCCAGCAGCCCCTCCTCAACTAATGAAAAACTGTTTTTT
TRBJ2-1 - - TRBV4-1 CASSSAGFEQFF TGCGCCAGCAGCTCGGCGGGGTTTGAGCAGTTCTTC
TRBJ1-4 - - TRBV5-6 CASSFSTNEKLFF TGTGCCAGCAGCTTTTCCACTAATGAAAAACTGTTTTTT
TRBJ2-5 - - TRBV27 CASSFGYQETQYF TGTGCCAGCAGCTTTGGGTACCAAGAGACCCAGTACTTC
TRBJ2-7 - - TRBV6-6 CASTTGTTAYEQYF TGTGCCAGCACTACCGGGACAACGGCCTACGAGCAGTACTTC
TRBJ1-4 few - TRBV18 CASSPFGGPDELFF TGTGCCAGCTCACCATTTGGGGGGCCGGACGAACTGTTTTTT
TRBJ2-7 once TRBD2 TRBV6-5 CASSPQREGPYEQYF TGTGCCAGCAGTCCCCAGCGGGAGGGCCCCTACGAGCAGTACTTC
TRBJ2-1 - TRBD2 TRBV30 CAWNSGGGRAAHEQFF TGTGCCTGGAATTCCGGTGGCGGGAGGGCCGCTCATGAGCAGTTCTTC
TRBJ1-1 once - TRBV10-3 CASFHREGTEAFF TGTGCCAGCTTCCACAGGGAAGGAACTGAAGCTTTCTTT
TRBJ2-1 - - TRBV29-1 CSVETGTQIYNEQFF TGCAGCGTTGAAACCGGGACTCAAATATACAATGAGCAGTTCTTC
TRBJ1-1 - - TRBV19 CASSNTGGTEAFF TGTGCCAGTAGCAATACAGGCGGCACTGAAGCTTTCTTT
TRBJ1-2 - - TRBV18 CASSPGPRDYGYTF TGTGCCAGCTCACCGGGCCCGAGGGACTATGGCTACACCTTC
TRBJ2-1 - TRBD2 TRBV19 CARRDTLAGEDGGHNEQFF TGTGCCAGGAGGGATACACTAGCGGGAGAGGACGGGGGGCACAATGAGCAGTTCTTC
TRBJ1-1 - - TRBV7-2 CASSFRGVNTEAFF TGTGCCAGCAGCTTTAGGGGGGTGAACACTGAAGCTTTCTTT
TRBJ2-3 - TRBD2 TRBV2 CAYKAGGRTDTQYF TGTGCATACAAGGCGGGAGGGCGAACAGATACGCAGTATTTT
TRBJ1-3 once TRBD1 TRBV5-4 CASSAGGQVTGNTIYF TGTGCCAGCAGCGCCGGCGGACAGGTCACTGGAAACACCATATATTTT
TRBJ1-2 - - TRBV28 CASRIEVGLYGYTF TGTGCCAGCAGGATAGAAGTAGGGCTCTATGGCTACACCTTC